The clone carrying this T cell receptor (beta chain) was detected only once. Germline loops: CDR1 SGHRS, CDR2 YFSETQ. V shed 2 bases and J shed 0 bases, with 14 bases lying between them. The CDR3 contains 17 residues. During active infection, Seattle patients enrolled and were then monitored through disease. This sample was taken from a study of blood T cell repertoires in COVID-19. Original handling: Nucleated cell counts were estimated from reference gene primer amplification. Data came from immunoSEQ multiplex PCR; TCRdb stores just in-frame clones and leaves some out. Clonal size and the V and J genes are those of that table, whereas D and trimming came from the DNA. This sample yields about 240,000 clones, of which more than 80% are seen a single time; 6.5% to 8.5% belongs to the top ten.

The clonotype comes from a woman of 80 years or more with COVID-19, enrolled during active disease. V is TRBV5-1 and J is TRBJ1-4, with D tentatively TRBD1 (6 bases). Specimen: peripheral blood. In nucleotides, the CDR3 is TGCGCCAGCAGCTTCGGACAGATATCTACAACTAATGAAAAACTGTTTTTT. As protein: CASSFGQISTTNEKLFF.